The 21 T cell receptor beta chains reported below all come from one sample, sequenced in a study of pediatric ulcerative colitis. Sequencing was performed with immunoSEQ multiplex PCR; in TCRdb, only in-frame clones are kept and a portion is missing. The data contain more than 45,000 clones, approximately 87% of them singletons. The sequenced sample consisted of blood. Receptors were obtained from a boy younger than 18 who was a control in a study of pediatric ulcerative colitis.

V and J are TRBV5-4 and TRBJ1-2; D remains ambiguous. Germline loops: CDR1 SGHNT, CDR2 YYREEE (reference sequence). The CDR3 is 14 residues long. Trimming took 0 bases from V and 0 from J, leaving 6 bases between them. The CDR3 sequence: CASSLVQSNYGYTF. CDR3 coding DNA: TGTGCCAGCAGCTTGGTTCAGTCTAACTATGGCTACACCTTC.

This clone was picked up one time. V gene TRBV7-8 combines with J gene TRBJ2-1, with 11 bases lining up with TRBD2. Losses at the gene ends were 4 bases for V and 0 bases for J; bases not matched to a gene: 2. Germline CDR1 reads SGHVS; CDR2 reads FQNEAQ. The CDR3 spans 16 residues. For the CDR3, the DNA is TGTGCCAGCAGCTATAGCGGGAGGGCCTCCTACAATGAGCAGTTCTTC. Encoded protein: CASSYSGRASYNEQFF. The full variable domain, in which reference TRBV7-8 and TRBJ2-1 provide the parts outside the CDR3, is GAGVSQSPRYKVAKRGQDVALRCDPISGHVSLFWYQQALGQGPEFLTYFQNEAQLDKSGLPSDRFFAERPEGSVSTLKIQRTQQEDSAVYLCASSYSGRASYNEQFFGPGTRLTVL.

The chain combines TRBV7-2 with TRBJ1-1, with D perhaps TRBD1 (5 bases). The CDR3 has 13 residues. The V gene's germline CDR1 is SGHTA and CDR2 FQGNSA. With 3 bases removed from V and 4 bases from J, the gap between germline ends came to 9 bases. CDR3 coding DNA: TGTGCCAGCAGCTTCGCGACAGTCACTGAAGCTTTCTTT. Encoded protein: CASSFATVTEAFF.

Worth noting for this clone: An end of the junction differs from the germline gene, which may be a read error. V usage is TRBV6-4 and J usage is TRBJ2-3, with a weak D call TRBD2 (6 bases). Germline CDR1 and CDR2: MRHNA and SNTAGT. CDR3 length equals 15 residues. CDR3: CASSDSFLEGGTQYF. CDR3 in DNA: TGTGCCAGCAGCGACTCGTTTTTGGAGGGCGGTACGCAGTATTTT.

The chain employs TRBV19 and TRBJ2-1; D gene ambiguous. The length of the CDR3 is 16 residues. The V gene's germline CDR1 is LNHDA and CDR2 SQIVND (reference sequence). Between the trimmed V and J ends, which lost 5 bases and 0 bases, there was a span of 14 bases. CDR3 nucleotides: TGTGCCAGTAGTCCCTCTCGTGGCGGCTCCTACAATGAGCAGTTCTTC. This encodes CASSPSRGGSYNEQFF.

This clone was recorded once. The rearrangement uses TRBV14 and TRBJ2-7; 8 nucleotides match TRBD1. V was pared by 1 base and J by 3 bases, with 8 bases of the junction left unmatched. This CDR3 is 16 amino acids long. Germline V lookup: CDR1 SGHDN, CDR2 FVKESK. The DNA for the CDR3 is TGTGCCAGCAGCCAAGTAGGCAGGGGGCTTATCTACGAGCAGTACTTC. This encodes CASSQVGRGLIYEQYF.

The genes are TRBV28 and TRBJ2-5; 11 positions match TRBD1. CDR3 size: 14 residues. Germline-derived CDR1 and CDR2 are MDHEN and SYDVKM. V lost 7 bases and J lost 5; bases outside the gene matches: 6. The CDR3 region is CASTGQGAIETQYF. The CDR3 DNA reads as TGTGCCAGCACAGGACAGGGGGCTATTGAGACCCAGTACTTC.

The J gene is TRBJ2-2, the V gene TRBV5-3; unclear D gene. TRBV5-3 is an ORF, with its function uncertain. The CDR3 spans 11 residues. V lost 6 bases to trimming and J lost 3 bases, with 3 bases between them. The CDR3 nucleotides are TGTGCCAGAAAAGACACCGGGGAGCTGTTTTTT. It translates to CARKDTGELFF.

The rearrangement uses TRBV4-2 and TRBJ2-3; a possible D gene is TRBD2 (5 bases). This CDR3 is built from 17 residues. The V and J ends lost 0 bases and 4 bases respectively, with 17 bases between them. Per germline, CDR1 LGHNA and CDR2 YNFKEQ. CDR3 in DNA: TGTGCCAGCAGCCAAGACCGGGCAGGATTTAGCGCAGATACGCAGTATTTT. It codes for CASSQDRAGFSADTQYF.

The chain couples TRBV2 to TRBJ2-1; 8 bases agree with TRBD1. Germline V gives CDR1 SNHLY, CDR2 FYNNEI. V shed 8 bases, J shed 0 bases, and the junction held 0 bases outside the gene matches. This CDR3 region has 13 residues. CDR3 bases: TGTGCCAGCGGACAGGGCTCCTACAATGAGCAGTTCTTC. This gives the protein CASGQGSYNEQFF.

The V and J genes are TRBV5-4 and TRBJ2-7, with D possibly being TRBD2 (6 bases). CDR1 and CDR2 (germline): SGHNT, YYREEE (reference sequence). Trimming took off 4 bases at V and 3 bases at J, with 14 bases between the two ends. The CDR3 extends over 14 amino acids. As DNA, the CDR3 is TGTGCCAGCAGCCTCGGGCCGGGAGTCTACGAGCAGTACTTC. Its translation: CASSLGPGVYEQYF.

The chain links TRBV14 to TRBJ1-2; a weak D match, TRBD1 (6 bases). Trimming left V 0 bases short and J 5 bases short, with 22 bases between. The germline V gene has CDR1 SGHDN and CDR2 FVKESK. This CDR3 has 18 amino acids. The CDR3 sequence: CASSQDPGGAGEFYGYTF. CDR3 bases: TGTGCCAGCAGCCAAGATCCCGGGGGCGCAGGGGAGTTTTATGGCTACACCTTC.

The count of this clone is one. CDR3 loop: CASSSGTGGGGELFF. The CDR3 DNA reads as TGTGCCAGCAGCTCCGGGACAGGGGGTGGCGGGGAGCTGTTTTTT. This rearrangement joins TRBV7-7 to TRBJ2-2; 11 nucleotides match TRBD1. The CDR3 loop spans 15 amino acids. Germline V gene lookup returns CDR1 SSHAT and CDR2 FNYEAQ (reference sequence). V gave up 4 bases and J gave up 7 bases; unmatched junction bases: 5.

The rearrangement links TRBV2 to TRBJ2-3; D may match TRBD1 or TRBD2 (5 bases each). Germline CDR1 is SNHLY and CDR2 is FYNNEI. This CDR3 comprises 16 residues. V gave up 5 bases and J gave up 1 base, with 16 bases separating them. This chain's CDR3 is CASSPPEGFRTDTQYF. The CDR3, as DNA: TGTGCCAGCAGTCCCCCAGAGGGGTTCCGCACAGATACGCAGTATTTT.

J is TRBJ2-2 and V is TRBV6-6, with D unresolved. In germline, CDR1 is MNHNY, CDR2 SVGAGI (reference sequence). The CDR3 runs to 16 residues. Trimming removed 2 bases from V and 4 bases from J, with 14 bases in between. The chain's CDR3 is CASSYADGEITGELFF. In DNA, the CDR3 is TGTGCCAGCAGTTACGCGGACGGAGAGATCACCGGGGAGCTGTTTTTT.

The chain combines TRBV29-1 with TRBJ2-3, with TRBD2 matching over 10 bases. V shed 4 bases, J shed 2 bases, and the junction held 15 bases outside the gene matches. Per the germline V gene, CDR1 is SQVTM and CDR2 is ANQGSEA. CDR3 length equals 18 residues. CDR3 region: CSVVDSGPLAGVTDTQYF. The DNA of the CDR3 is TGCAGCGTTGTGGACAGCGGTCCTCTAGCGGGGGTCACAGATACGCAGTATTTT.

The chain couples TRBV4-1 to TRBJ2-2; D remains unclear. The ends were cut back, 7 bases at V and 4 bases at J, with 13 bases in the middle. CDR1 and CDR2 (germline): MGHRA, YSYEKL. The CDR3 contains 14 residues. CDR3 nucleotide sequence: TGCGCCAGCAACCCCCTGGGGATCACCGGGGAGCTGTTTTTT. Its translation is CASNPLGITGELFF.

The chain links TRBV19 to TRBJ2-2; D may be TRBD1 or TRBD2 (6 bases each). Germline V CDR1 and CDR2: LNHDA, SQIVND (reference sequence). This CDR3 contains 14 residues. V lost 6 bases and J 4 bases, leaving 12 bases between the germline ends. CDR3 residues: CASRYREVTGELFF. In nucleotides, the CDR3 is TGTGCCAGTAGATACAGGGAGGTCACCGGGGAGCTGTTTTTT.

The chain combines TRBV6-5 with TRBJ1-5; possible D gene TRBD1, 5 bases. The CDR3 runs to 13 residues. Trimming shortened V by 5 bases and J by 11 bases, and 16 bases separated the two germline ends. Per germline, CDR1 MNHEY and CDR2 SVGAGI. The CDR3 DNA reads as TGTGCCAGCAGTCCTAGGGGTCCTGGGGCCCAGCATTTT. Translating gives CASSPRGPGAQHF.

This clone was observed a single time. The chain uses TRBV5-1 and TRBJ2-1, with 9 nucleotides matching TRBD2. Germline-derived CDR1 and CDR2 are SGHRS and YFSETQ. V gave up 0 bases and J gave up 3 bases; unmatched junction bases: 13. CDR3 size: 19 residues. The CDR3 nucleotides read TGCGCCAGCAGCTTGGCCGGTAAAACAAGCGGGGGGATCTACAATGAGCAGTTCTTC. Its translation is CASSLAGKTSGGIYNEQFF.

This clone was counted once. The V gene is TRBV5-6, the J gene TRBJ2-7; D is possibly TRBD1 (6 bases). V lost 5 bases to trimming and J lost 3 bases, with 18 bases between them. Germline V gene data show CDR1 as SGHDT and CDR2 as YYEEEE. The CDR3 has 15 residues. The CDR3 DNA sequence: TGTGCCAGCAGTCTTCCCCGGGACACACTCTACGAGCAGTACTTC. Translated, it gives CASSLPRDTLYEQYF.